This entry features one TCR beta chain sequence. Which antigen it targets is not known. It has no much larger one-base neighbor in the sample; base qualities were not kept. The data belong to a study of OX40 agonist ivuxolimab in advanced cancers. About the investigation overall: Ivuxolimab was an agonistic, fully human IgG2 monoclonal antibody directed against OX40 (CD134), a costimulatory receptor. The paper reports the monotherapy dose-escalation portion (N of about 50 patients) of the phase I ivuxolimab trial. Prior anti-PD-1, anti-PD-L1 or anti-CTLA-4 therapy was permitted, and approximately 42% of dose-escalation patients had received checkpoint inhibitors. Intravenous ivuxolimab was administered to patients every 2 weeks at six dose levels: 0.01, 0.1, 0.3, 1.5, 3 and 10 mg/kg. The purpose of peripheral TCRbeta sequencing was to test whether ivuxolimab changed TCR sequence diversity and led to clonal T-cell expansion. In the dose-escalation cohort, around 80% of patients were male, and the mean age was roughly 56 years with a range of roughly 23 to 79. Partial responses occurred in three dose-escalation patients, of whom one had hepatocellular carcinoma and two had cutaneous melanoma. Of the roughly 51 dose-escalation patients, hepatocellular carcinoma was present in about 19, melanoma in roughly 15, renal cell carcinoma in 9 and head and neck cancer in 9. General study outcomes and caveats: At doses of 0.1 to 3.0 mg/kg, clonal expansion of both CD4+ and CD8+ blood T cells was observed from baseline to week 6. In the 0.1-3.0 mg/kg groups, partial responders were among the patients with the lowest normalized peripheral clonal expansion, particularly in CD8+ T cells. After ivuxolimab, more expanded clones were found on average in CD8+ T cells than in CD4+ T cells. Low levels of normalized T-cell clonal expansion were also seen in some patients who did not respond. The antigen specificity of the peripheral T cells that underwent clonal expansion was not determined.

A distance of 11 bases separates the germline ends of V and J, which lose 1 base and 7 bases respectively. Based on the germline V gene, the CDR1 and CDR2 sequences are SGHAT and FQNNGV. The cysteine opens and the phenylalanine closes a CDR3 of 14 amino acids. Only the CDR3 DNA is retained, 42 bases long and in frame from the first base. The trial excluded patients who had a history of autoimmune disease or who were on systemic immunosuppression. Peripheral blood for TCR sequencing was collected from all dose cohorts at baseline, on cycle 4 day 1, and on cycle 7 day 1. Samples were obtained from an open-label, multicenter, first-in-human phase I dose-escalation trial of ivuxolimab. Adults with locally advanced or metastatic melanoma, renal cell, hepatocellular, or head and neck squamous cell carcinoma were enrolled in the trial. CD4+ and CD8+ T cells were sorted separately from peripheral blood before TCR sequencing.

Genomic DNA was isolated from the sorted cells so that the TCRbeta CDR3 region could be sequenced. The immunoSEQ Assay was used to sequence the TCRbeta CDR3 regions. The clones in this table, taken by TCRdb from immuneACCESS, are in-frame only. Not every clone is retained; where verified, under half of the shortfall comes from an unresolved V gene, and the cause of the rest is unknown. The sample table records about 28,000 clones; more than 65% of these occur just once. The ten largest clonotypes hold 11% of the sample. The chain uses TRBV11-2 and TRBJ2-1; the D gene lacks a confident call. The specimen was CD4+ or CD8+ T cells sorted from blood, collected in a trial of the OX40 agonist ivuxolimab. The clonotype comes from an adult with an advanced solid tumor such as melanoma, head and neck, liver or kidney cancer. DNA sequence: TGTGCCAGCAGCTTAGCCTCCCCGGTGAATGAGCAGTTCTTC. It translates to CASSLASPVNEQFF.